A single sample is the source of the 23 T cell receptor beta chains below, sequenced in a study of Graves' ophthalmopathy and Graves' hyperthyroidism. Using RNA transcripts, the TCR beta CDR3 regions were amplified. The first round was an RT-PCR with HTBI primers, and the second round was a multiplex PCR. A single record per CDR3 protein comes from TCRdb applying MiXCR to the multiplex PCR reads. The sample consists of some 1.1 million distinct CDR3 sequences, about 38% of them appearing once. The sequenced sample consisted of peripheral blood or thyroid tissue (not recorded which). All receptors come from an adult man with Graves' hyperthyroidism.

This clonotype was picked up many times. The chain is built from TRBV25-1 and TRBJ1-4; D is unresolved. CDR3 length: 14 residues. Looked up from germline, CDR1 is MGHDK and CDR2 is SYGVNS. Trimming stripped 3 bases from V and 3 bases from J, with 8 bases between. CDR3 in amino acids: CASSEGRANEKLFF. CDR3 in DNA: TGTGCCAGCAGTGAGGGGAGGGCTAATGAAAAACTGTTTTTT.

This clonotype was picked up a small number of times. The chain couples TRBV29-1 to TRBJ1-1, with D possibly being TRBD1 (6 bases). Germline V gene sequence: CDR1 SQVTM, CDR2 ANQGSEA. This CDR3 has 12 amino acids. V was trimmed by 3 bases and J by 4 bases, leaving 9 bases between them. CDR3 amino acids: CSVEWGATEAFF. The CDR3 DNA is TGCAGCGTTGAGTGGGGGGCCACTGAAGCTTTCTTT.

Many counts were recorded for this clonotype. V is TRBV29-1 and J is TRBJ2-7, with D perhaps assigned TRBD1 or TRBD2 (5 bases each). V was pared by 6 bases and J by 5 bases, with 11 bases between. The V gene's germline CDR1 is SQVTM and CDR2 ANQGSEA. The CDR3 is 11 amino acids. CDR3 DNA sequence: TGCAGCGTGAGCCGGGACCACGAGCAGTACTTC. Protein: CSVSRDHEQYF.

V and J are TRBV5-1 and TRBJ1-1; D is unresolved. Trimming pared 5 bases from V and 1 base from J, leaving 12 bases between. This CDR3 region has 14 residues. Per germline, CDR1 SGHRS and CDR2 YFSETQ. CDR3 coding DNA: TGCGCCAGCAGTTTCGGGAAAGAGAACACTGAAGCTTTCTTT. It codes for CASSFGKENTEAFF.

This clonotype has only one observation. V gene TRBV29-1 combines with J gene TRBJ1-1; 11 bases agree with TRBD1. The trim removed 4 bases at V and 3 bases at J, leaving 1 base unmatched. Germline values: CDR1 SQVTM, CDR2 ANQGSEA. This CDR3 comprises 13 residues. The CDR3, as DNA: TGCAGCGTTGGGGACAGGGGGGACACTGAAGCTTTCTTT. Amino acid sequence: CSVGDRGDTEAFF.

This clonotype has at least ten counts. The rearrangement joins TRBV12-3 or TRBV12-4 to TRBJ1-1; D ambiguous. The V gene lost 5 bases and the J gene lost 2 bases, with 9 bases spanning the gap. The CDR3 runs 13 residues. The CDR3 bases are TGTGCCAGCAGTCCCCGCCTAAACACTGAAGCTTTCTTT. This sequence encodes CASSPRLNTEAFF.

CDR3 DNA sequence: TGCAGCTTATCGACTAGCGGGGGTGTGGGCACCGGGGAGCTGTTTTTT. This encodes CSLSTSGGVGTGELFF. The chain employs TRBV29-1 and TRBJ2-2; 12 bases map to TRBD2. The CDR3 has 16 residues. Per germline, CDR1 SQVTM and CDR2 ANQGSEA. The V and J ends lost 8 bases and 4 bases, in that order; junction bases with no gene match: 11.

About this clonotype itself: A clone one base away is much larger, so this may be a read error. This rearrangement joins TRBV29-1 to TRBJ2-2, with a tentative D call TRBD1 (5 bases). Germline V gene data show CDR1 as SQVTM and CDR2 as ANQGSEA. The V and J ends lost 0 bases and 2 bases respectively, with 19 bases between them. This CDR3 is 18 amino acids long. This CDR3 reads CSVEDGVTDMKNTGELFF. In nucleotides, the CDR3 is TGCAGCGTTGAAGATGGAGTCACGGACATGAAAAACACCGGGGAGCTGTTTTTT.

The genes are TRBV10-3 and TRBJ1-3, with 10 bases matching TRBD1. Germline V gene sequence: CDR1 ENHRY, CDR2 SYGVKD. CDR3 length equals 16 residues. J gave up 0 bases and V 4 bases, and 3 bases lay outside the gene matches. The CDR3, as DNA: TGTGCCATCAGTGGGGGACAGGGGCCCTCTGGAAACACCATATATTTT. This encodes CAISGGQGPSGNTIYF.

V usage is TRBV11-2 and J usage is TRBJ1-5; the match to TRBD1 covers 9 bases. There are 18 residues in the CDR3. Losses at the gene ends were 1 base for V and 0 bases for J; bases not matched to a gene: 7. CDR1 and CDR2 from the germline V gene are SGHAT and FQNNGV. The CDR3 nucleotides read TGTGCCAGCAGCTTAGGAGGGGACAGGGCTTATAGCAATCAGCCCCAGCATTTT. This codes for CASSLGGDRAYSNQPQHF.

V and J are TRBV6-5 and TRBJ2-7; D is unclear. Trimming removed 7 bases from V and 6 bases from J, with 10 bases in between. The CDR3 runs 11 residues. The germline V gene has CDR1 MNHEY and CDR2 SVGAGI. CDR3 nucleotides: TGTGCCAGCAAGGGTGCAGGCGAGCAGTACTTC. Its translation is CASKGAGEQYF.

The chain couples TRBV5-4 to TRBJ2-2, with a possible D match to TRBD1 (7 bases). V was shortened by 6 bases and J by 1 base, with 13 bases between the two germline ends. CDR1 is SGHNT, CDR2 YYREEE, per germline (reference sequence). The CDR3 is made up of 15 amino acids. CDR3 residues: CASKEGQMNTGELFF. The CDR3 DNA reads TGTGCCAGCAAGGAGGGACAGATGAACACCGGGGAGCTGTTTTTT.

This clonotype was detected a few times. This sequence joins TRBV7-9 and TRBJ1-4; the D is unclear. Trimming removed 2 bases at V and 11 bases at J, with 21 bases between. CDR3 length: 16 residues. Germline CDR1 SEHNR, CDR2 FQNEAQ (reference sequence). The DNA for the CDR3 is TGTGCCAGCAGCTTACGATCCGGGGTAGTAAGTGGGAAACTGTTTTTT. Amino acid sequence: CASSLRSGVVSGKLFF. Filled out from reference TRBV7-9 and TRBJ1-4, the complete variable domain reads DTGVSQNPRHKITKRGQNVTFRCDPISEHNRLYWYRQTLGQGPEFLTYFQNEAQLEKSRLLSDRFSAERPKGSFSTLEIQRTEQGDSAMYLCASSLRSGVVSGKLFFGSGTQLSVL.

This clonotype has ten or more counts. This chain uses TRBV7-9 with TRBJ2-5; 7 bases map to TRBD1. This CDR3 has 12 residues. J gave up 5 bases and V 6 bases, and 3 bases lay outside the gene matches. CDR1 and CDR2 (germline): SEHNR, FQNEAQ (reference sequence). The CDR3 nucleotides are TGTGCCAGCAGTCGCAGGGGGGAGACCCAGTACTTC. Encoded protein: CASSRRGETQYF.

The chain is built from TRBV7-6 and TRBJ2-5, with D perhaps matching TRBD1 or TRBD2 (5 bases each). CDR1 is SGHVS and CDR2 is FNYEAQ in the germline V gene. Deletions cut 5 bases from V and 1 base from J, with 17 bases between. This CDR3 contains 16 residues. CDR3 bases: TGTGCCAGCAGCCTTATGAGTGGGGGTTTCCAAGAGACCCAGTACTTC. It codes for CASSLMSGGFQETQYF.

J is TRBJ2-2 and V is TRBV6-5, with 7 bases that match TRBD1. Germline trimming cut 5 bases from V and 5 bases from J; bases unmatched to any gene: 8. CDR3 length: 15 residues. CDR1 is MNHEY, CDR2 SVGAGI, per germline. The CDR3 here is CASSNDRERTGELFF. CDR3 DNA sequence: TGTGCCAGCAGTAATGACAGGGAAAGGACCGGGGAGCTGTTTTTT.

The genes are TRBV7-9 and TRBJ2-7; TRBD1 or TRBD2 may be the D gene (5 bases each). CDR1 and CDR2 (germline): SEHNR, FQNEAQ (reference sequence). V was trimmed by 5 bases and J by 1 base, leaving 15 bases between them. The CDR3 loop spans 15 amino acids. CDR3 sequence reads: CASSDRDLRSYEQYF. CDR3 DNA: TGTGCCAGCAGCGACCGGGACCTTAGGTCCTACGAGCAGTACTTC.

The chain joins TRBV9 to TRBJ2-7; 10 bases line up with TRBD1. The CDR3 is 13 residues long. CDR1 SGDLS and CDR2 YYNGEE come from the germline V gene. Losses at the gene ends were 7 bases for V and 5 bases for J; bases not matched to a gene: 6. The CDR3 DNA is TGTGCCAGCGCGACCGGGACAGGGGACGAGCAGTACTTC. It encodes CASATGTGDEQYF.

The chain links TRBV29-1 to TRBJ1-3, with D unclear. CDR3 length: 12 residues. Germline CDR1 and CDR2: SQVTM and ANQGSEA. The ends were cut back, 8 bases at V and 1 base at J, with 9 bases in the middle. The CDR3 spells CSPVGSGNTIYF. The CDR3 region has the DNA TGCAGCCCGGTTGGTTCTGGAAACACCATATATTTT.

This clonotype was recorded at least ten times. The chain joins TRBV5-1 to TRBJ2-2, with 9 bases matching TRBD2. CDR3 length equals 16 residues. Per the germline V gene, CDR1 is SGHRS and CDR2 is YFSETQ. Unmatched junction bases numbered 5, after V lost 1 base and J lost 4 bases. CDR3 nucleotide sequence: TGCGCCAGCAGCTTGCGGTCTAGCGGGGTCACCGGGGAGCTGTTTTTT. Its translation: CASSLRSSGVTGELFF.

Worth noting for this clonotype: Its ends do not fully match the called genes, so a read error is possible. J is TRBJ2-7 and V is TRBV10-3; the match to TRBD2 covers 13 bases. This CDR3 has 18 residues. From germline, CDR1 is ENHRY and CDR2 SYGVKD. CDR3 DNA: TGTGCCAGCAGTTTCGGTACTAGCGGGAGGGAATACCCCTACGAGCAGTACTTC. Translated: CASSFGTSGREYPYEQYF.

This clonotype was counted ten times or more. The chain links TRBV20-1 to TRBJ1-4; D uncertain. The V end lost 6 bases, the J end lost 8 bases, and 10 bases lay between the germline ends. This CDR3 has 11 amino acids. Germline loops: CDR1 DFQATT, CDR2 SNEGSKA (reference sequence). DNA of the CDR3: TGCAGTGCCAGTCCTGGCGAAAAACTGTTTTTT. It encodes CSASPGEKLFF.

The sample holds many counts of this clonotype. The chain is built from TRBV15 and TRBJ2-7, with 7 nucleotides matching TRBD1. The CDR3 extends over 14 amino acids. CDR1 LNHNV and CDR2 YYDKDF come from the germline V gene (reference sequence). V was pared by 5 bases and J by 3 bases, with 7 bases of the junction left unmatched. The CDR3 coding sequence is TGTGCCACCAGCGGGGCAGGGGGAGTCTACGAGCAGTACTTC. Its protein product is CATSGAGGVYEQYF.